The present T cell receptor (beta chain) was sequenced within a study of T cells after yellow fever vaccination. In the study overall: The authors prepared low-cell-number fractions using SMART-Seq v4 Ultra Low Input.

This clonotype came up once. Its antigen is as yet unknown. With a much larger clone just one base away, this may be a read error. The germline V gene encodes CDR1 ENHRY and CDR2 SYGVKD. This CDR3 is built from 14 residues. Researchers made TCR cDNA using 5'RACE template switching, and this step added a universal primer site and UMIs. TCRdb reprocessed the 5' RACE reads via MiXCR and lists one record per CDR3 protein. In the table there are 150,000 or so distinct CDR3 sequences, about 7% of which are singletons. Findings and caveats of the study: Though it reached lower strength, the secondary response hit its peak faster, day 5 versus 15. Booster sampling recovered most clones from primary vaccination (roughly 96% CD4, roughly 90% CD8).

This receptor was taken from a man between 18 and 29 years old who received the YFV17D yellow fever vaccine. V usage is TRBV10-3 and J usage is TRBJ1-1; D might be TRBD1 (6 bases). The sample in question was CD4+ T cells sorted from PBMCs, obtained less than 6 days after the first yellow fever vaccination. CDR3 residues: CATRQGLSGTEDFF. For the CDR3, the DNA is TGTGCCACCAGGCAGGGGCTGAGTGGCACTGAAGATTTCTTT.